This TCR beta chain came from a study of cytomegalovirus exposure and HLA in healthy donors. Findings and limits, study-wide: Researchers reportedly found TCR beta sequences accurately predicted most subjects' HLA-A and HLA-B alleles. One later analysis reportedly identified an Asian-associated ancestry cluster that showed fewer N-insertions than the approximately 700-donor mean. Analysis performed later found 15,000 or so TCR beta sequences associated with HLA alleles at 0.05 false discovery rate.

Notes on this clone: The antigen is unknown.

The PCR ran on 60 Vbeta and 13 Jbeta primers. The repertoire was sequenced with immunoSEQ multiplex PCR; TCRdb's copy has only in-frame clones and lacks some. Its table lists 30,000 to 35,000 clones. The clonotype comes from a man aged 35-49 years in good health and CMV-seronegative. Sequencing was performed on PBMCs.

CDR3 bases: TGTGCCAGCAGCTTAGGCGGGGACAGGGGCCGACGCACTGAAGCTTTCTTT. This codes for CASSLGGDRGRRTEAFF. The chain has TRBV11-3 and TRBJ1-1, with 10 bases that match TRBD1. Losses at the gene ends were 1 base for V and 4 bases for J; bases not matched to a gene: 9. The germline V gene has CDR1 SGHNT and CDR2 YENEEA. The length of the CDR3 is 17 residues.